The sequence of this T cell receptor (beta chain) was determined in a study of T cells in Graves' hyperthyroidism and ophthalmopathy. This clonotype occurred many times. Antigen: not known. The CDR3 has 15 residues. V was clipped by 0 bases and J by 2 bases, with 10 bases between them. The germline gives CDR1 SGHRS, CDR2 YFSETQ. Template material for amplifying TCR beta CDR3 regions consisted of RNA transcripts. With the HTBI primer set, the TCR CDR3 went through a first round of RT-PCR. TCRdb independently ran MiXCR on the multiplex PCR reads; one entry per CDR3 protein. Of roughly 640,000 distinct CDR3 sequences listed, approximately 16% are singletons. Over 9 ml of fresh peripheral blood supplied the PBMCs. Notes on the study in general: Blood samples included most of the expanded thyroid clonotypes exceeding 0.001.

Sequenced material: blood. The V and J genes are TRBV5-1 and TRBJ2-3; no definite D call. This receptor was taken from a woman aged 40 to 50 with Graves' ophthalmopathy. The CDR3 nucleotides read TGCGCCAGCAGCTTGGTAGCTTCCCACACAGATACGCAGTATTTT. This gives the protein CASSLVASHTDTQYF.